This TCR beta chain is drawn from a study of blood T cells in healthy people across ages. Whole-study findings and limits: TCR beta diversity, measured per million T cells, fell in a roughly linear way with age. TCR beta diversity correlated strongly with naive T cell percentage.

Germline CDR1 SGHTA, CDR2 FQGNSA. Trimming removed 1 base from V and 2 bases from J, with 12 bases in between. The CDR3 spans 15 residues. This clonotype appeared a few times. Its antigen is unidentified. Together with a sample-barcoded 5' primer, a J-beta primer mix was included in a second PCR lasting roughly 6 to 12 cycles. Unique molecular identifiers of 12 random nucleotides labeled each cDNA. TCRdb reanalysed the 5' RACE reads using MiXCR and keeps one entry per CDR3 protein. The sample consists of 600,000 to 800,000 distinct CDR3 sequences, around a fifth of them appearing once. This chain uses TRBV7-2 with TRBJ2-7; no clear D gene. Sequenced sample: blood. The clonotype originates from a man aged 65-85 years in good health. CDR3: CASSLGPADTYEQYF. The CDR3 DNA follows: TGTGCCAGCAGCTTAGGACCAGCTGATACCTACGAGCAGTACTTC.